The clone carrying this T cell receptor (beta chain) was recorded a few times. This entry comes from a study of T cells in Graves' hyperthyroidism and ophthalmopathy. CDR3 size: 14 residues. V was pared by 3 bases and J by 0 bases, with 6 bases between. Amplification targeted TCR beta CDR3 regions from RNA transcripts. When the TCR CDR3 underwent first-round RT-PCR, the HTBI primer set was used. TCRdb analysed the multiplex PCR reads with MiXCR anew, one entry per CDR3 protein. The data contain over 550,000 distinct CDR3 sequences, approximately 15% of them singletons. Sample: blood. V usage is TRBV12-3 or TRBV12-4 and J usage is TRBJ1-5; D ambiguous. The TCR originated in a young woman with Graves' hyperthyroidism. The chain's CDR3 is CASSLLHSNQPQHF. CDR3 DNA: TGTGCCAGCAGTTTGCTTCATAGCAATCAGCCCCAGCATTTT.